The text below deals with one T cell receptor (beta chain). The antigen is not known. This entry is derived from a study of OX40 agonist ivuxolimab in advanced cancers. Study-level points and caveats: Researchers did not establish what antigens the expanded peripheral T cells target. Expanded clones tended on average to be more numerous among CD8+ T cells than CD4+.

The germline gives CDR1 MGHDK, CDR2 SYGVNS. This CDR3 comprises 12 residues. V was cut by 8 bases and J by 7 bases, with 15 bases left in between. The assay was immunoSEQ multiplex PCR, and TCRdb's table has in-frame clones only and misses some. The profile shows about 150,000 clones, around 94% of them singletons. The chain uses TRBV25-1 and TRBJ2-7, with D tentatively TRBD1 (6 bases). The TCR was taken from an adult with an advanced solid tumor such as melanoma, head and neck, liver or kidney cancer. The source was CD4+ or CD8+ T cells sorted from blood, collected in a trial of the OX40 agonist ivuxolimab. CDR3 in DNA: TGTGCCAGCGGGGGCCCCTTGGGGGAGCAGTACTTC. Translation gives CASGGPLGEQYF.